The 29 T cell receptor beta chains below all came from one sample that was sequenced in a study of molecular identifiers for immune sequencing clone quantification (dated 2018 in TCRdb). The library relied on PCR. These reads were obtained on an Illumina HiSeq 4000. TCRdb reran the public reads through fastp at Q25 and MiXCR, keeping productive beta chains. Each CDR3 protein gets just one entry, which takes the most common genes and DNA from the rows behind it. The sample records about 640,000 distinct CDR3 sequences, less than 20% of which are singletons. The top ten clones comprise under 0.95% of the sample. Specimen: naive CD8+ T cells from blood, with Jurkat cell RNA spiked in. Explained via the paper, the cell subset or site label denotes: FACS-sorted CD8+CD4-CCR7+CD45RA+ naive T cells. The source is a human donor in good health. Some libraries in this study had Jurkat cell RNA spiked in.

This clonotype appeared a few times. The gene calls are TRBV27 and TRBJ2-7, with D perhaps TRBD2 (5 bases). In germline, CDR1 is MNHEY, CDR2 SMNVEV (reference sequence). V dropped 6 bases and J dropped 2 bases, with 20 bases sitting between them. The CDR3 runs to 16 residues. CDR3 coding DNA: TGTGCCAGCAGCGCCGACGGACTTCAGAGACCCTACGAGCAGTACTTC. Protein sequence: CASSADGLQRPYEQYF.

As for this clonotype: Being one base from a much bigger clone, this may be a read error. The chain uses TRBV20-1 and TRBJ2-1, with a possible D match to TRBD2 (6 bases). The V end was cut by 7 bases, the J end by 8 bases, with 21 bases between. Germline CDR1 is DFQATT and CDR2 is SNEGSKA (reference sequence). This CDR3 has 14 amino acids. CDR3 coding DNA: TGCAGTGTTTTTCTCCGGGACTCCGGAGATGAGCAGTTCTTC. Amino acids: CSVFLRDSGDEQFF.

The chain couples TRBV19 to TRBJ2-1, with no clear D. Looked up from germline, CDR1 is LNHDA and CDR2 is SQIVND (reference sequence). The CDR3 sequence is 15 residues long. V lost 6 bases to trimming and J lost 0 bases, with 12 bases between them. DNA for the CDR3: TGTGCCAGTAGCAAAAGTACCTTCTCCTACAATGAGCAGTTCTTC. It codes for CASSKSTFSYNEQFF.

This chain connects TRBV19 to TRBJ2-3; unclear D gene. This CDR3 comprises 16 residues. Looked up from germline, CDR1 is LNHDA and CDR2 is SQIVND (reference sequence). The V and J ends lost 2 bases and 1 base respectively, with 13 bases between them. CDR3 sequence (DNA): TGTGCCAGTAGTATAAGTGTGGGCTGGGGCACAGATACGCAGTATTTT. Residues: CASSISVGWGTDTQYF.

This clonotype appeared many times. The chain employs TRBV4-1 and TRBJ1-1, with D unclear. Trimming took 1 base from V and 7 from J, leaving 10 bases between them. The length of the CDR3 is 13 residues. The germline gives CDR1 MGHRA, CDR2 YSYEKL. The CDR3 reads CASSQVPSNEAFF. In nucleotides, the CDR3 is TGCGCCAGCAGCCAAGTCCCCTCAAATGAAGCTTTCTTT.

The V and J genes are TRBV29-1 and TRBJ1-2; maybe TRBD1 (6 bases). The CDR3 sequence is 15 residues long. Germline CDR1 and CDR2: SQVTM and ANQGSEA. V was clipped by 3 bases and J by 5 bases, with 19 bases between them. The CDR3 here is CSVDSVDSSSYGYTF. The CDR3 coding sequence is TGCAGCGTTGATAGCGTGGACAGCTCTAGTTATGGCTACACCTTC.

This clonotype was seen repeatedly, ten times or more. In DNA, the CDR3 is TGCGCCAGCAGCCCGGAGGGGACTAGCGGCTACGAGCAGTACTTC. Translated: CASSPEGTSGYEQYF. V and J are TRBV5-1 and TRBJ2-7, with 11 bases lining up with TRBD2. V trimming: 4 bases; J trimming: 3 bases; junction bases outside the gene matches: 6. CDR1 and CDR2 (germline): SGHRS, YFSETQ. This CDR3 has 15 residues.

In this sample, this clonotype turned up many times. The rearrangement links TRBV6-5 to TRBJ1-1, with unresolved D. The V end lost 2 bases, the J end lost 2 bases, and 9 bases lay between the germline ends. This CDR3 spans 14 amino acids. Per germline, CDR1 MNHEY and CDR2 SVGAGI. The CDR3 loop reads CASSYAGPNTEAFF. CDR3 DNA sequence: TGTGCCAGCAGTTACGCCGGGCCTAACACTGAAGCTTTCTTT.

The V call is TRBV29-1, the J call TRBJ2-1, with 10 bases lining up with TRBD1. The CDR3 runs to 15 residues. Germline values: CDR1 SQVTM, CDR2 ANQGSEA. V shed 7 bases, J shed 3 bases, and the junction held 9 bases outside the gene matches. CDR3 region: CSASTRDRGYNEQFF. CDR3 coding DNA: TGCAGCGCTTCCACCCGGGACAGGGGCTACAATGAGCAGTTCTTC.

In its sample, this clonotype was seen many times. The chain links TRBV6-2 or TRBV6-3 to TRBJ1-1, with a possible D match to TRBD1 (5 bases). Germline V CDR1 and CDR2: MNHEY, SVGEGT. The CDR3 is 15 residues long. Trimming shortened V by 2 bases and J by 2 bases, and 12 bases separated the two germline ends. DNA of the CDR3: TGTGCCAGCAGTTACCCTGCTGACAGTAACACTGAAGCTTTCTTT. Its translation is CASSYPADSNTEAFF.

This chain connects TRBV9 to TRBJ2-2; 9 nucleotides align to TRBD1. Trimming cost V 0 bases and J 6 bases; bases outside gene matches: 6. Germline CDR1 and CDR2: SGDLS and YYNGEE. The CDR3 runs to 16 residues. The CDR3, as DNA: TGTGCCAGCAGCGTAGCTAGACAGGGGGTGGCCGGGGAGCTGTTTTTT. It translates to CASSVARQGVAGELFF.

This clonotype was picked up many times. The chain has TRBV6-1 and TRBJ2-7, with 7 bases matching TRBD1. The CDR3 is 13 residues long. The germline V gene encodes CDR1 MNHNS and CDR2 SASEGT. V lost 5 bases to trimming and J lost 3 bases; unmatched junction nucleotides: 4. CDR3 sequence reads: CASSWDSIYEQYF. In DNA form, the CDR3 reads TGTGCCAGCAGTTGGGACAGCATCTACGAGCAGTACTTC.

This clonotype showed up many times. The chain links TRBV6-2 or TRBV6-3 to TRBJ1-5; 12 bases map to TRBD1. V trimming: 1 base; J trimming: 7 bases; junction bases outside the gene matches: 2. Germline lookup yields CDR1 MNHEY and CDR2 SVGEGT. CDR3 length: 15 residues. DNA for the CDR3: TGTGCCAGCAGTTACTGGGACAGGGGGCCCCAGCCCCAGCATTTT. Amino acids: CASSYWDRGPQPQHF.

This clonotype was seen many times. The rearrangement joins TRBV7-2 to TRBJ2-1; maybe TRBD2 (5 bases). Trimming removed 6 bases from V and 4 bases from J, with 16 bases in between. Germline assignment: CDR1 SGHTA and CDR2 FQGNSA. The CDR3 totals 15 residues. The CDR3 DNA follows: TGTGCCAGCAGGCTAGAGGAACAGCGGTACAATGAGCAGTTCTTC. Translating it yields CASRLEEQRYNEQFF.

In DNA, the CDR3 is TGCAGCGTGAGGGACAGGGTAGCCTCTGGAAACACCATATATTTT. Amino acids: CSVRDRVASGNTIYF. The chain is built from TRBV29-1 and TRBJ1-3; 9 bases map to TRBD1. V was pared by 6 bases and J by 0 bases, with 6 bases of the junction left unmatched. The CDR3 is made up of 15 amino acids. Germline CDR1 is SQVTM and CDR2 is ANQGSEA.

In this sample, this clonotype turned up a few times. With a much larger clone just one base away, this may be a read error. This chain links TRBV7-9 with TRBJ1-1; 10 bases agree with TRBD1. CDR1 is SEHNR and CDR2 is FQNEAQ in the germline V gene (reference sequence). This CDR3 region has 15 residues. CDR3 residues: CASSSRDRGSTEALF. In nucleotides, the CDR3 is TGTGCCAGCAGTAGTCGGGACAGGGGAAGTACTGAAGCTCTCTTT.

In its sample, this clonotype was seen many times. The chain combines TRBV7-9 with TRBJ2-7, with D unresolved. Trimming stripped 1 base from V and 6 bases from J, with 7 bases between. The CDR3 is 12 amino acids. The germline gives CDR1 SEHNR, CDR2 FQNEAQ (reference sequence). The CDR3: CASSLELSEQYF. CDR3 in DNA: TGTGCCAGCAGCTTAGAACTGTCCGAGCAGTACTTC.

This clonotype was seen more than once but under ten times. The chain recombines TRBV7-2 with TRBJ2-7, with 9 positions matching TRBD2. The germline gives CDR1 SGHTA, CDR2 FQGNSA. V lost 5 bases to trimming and J lost 5 bases; unmatched junction nucleotides: 13. The length of the CDR3 is 16 residues. CDR3 DNA: TGTGCCAGCAGCACAATTAGCGGGAGCCCATCCGACGAGCAGTACTTC. The encoded protein is CASSTISGSPSDEQYF.

This clonotype has a single count. One end of the junction fails to match germline, which may point to a read error. J is TRBJ2-7 and V is TRBV12-3 or TRBV12-4; D remains unclear. The CDR3 spans 14 residues. DNA of the CDR3: TGTGCCACCTCCGCCATTGGAGCCCCCTACGGGCAGTACTTC. Amino acids: CATSAIGAPYGQYF.

The gene calls are TRBV4-1 and TRBJ2-4; D is unclear. V lost 0 bases to trimming and J lost 0 bases, with 12 bases between them. CDR1 is MGHRA, CDR2 YSYEKL, per germline. This CDR3 comprises 17 residues. DNA of the CDR3: TGCGCCAGCAGCCAAGAAAGGACGGTACTAGCCAAAAACATTCAGTACTTC. Translating it yields CASSQERTVLAKNIQYF.

This clonotype occurred many times. The chain employs TRBV19 and TRBJ1-6, with D uncertain. CDR1 is LNHDA and CDR2 is SQIVND in the germline V gene (reference sequence). V gave up 4 bases and J gave up 7 bases, with 14 bases separating them. The CDR3 consists of 15 residues. The CDR3 nucleotides are TGTGCCAGTAGTAGCCGAGAGCCAAGAAATTCACCCCTCCACTTT. It encodes CASSSREPRNSPLHF.

This chain connects TRBV19 to TRBJ1-1, with D perhaps TRBD1 (6 bases). CDR3 length equals 15 residues. Trimming pared 0 bases from V and 1 base from J, leaving 9 bases between. Germline CDR1 reads LNHDA; CDR2 reads SQIVND (reference sequence). The CDR3 region has the DNA TGTGCCAGTAGTATAGACAGGACAGAGAACACTGAAGCTTTCTTT. Its translation is CASSIDRTENTEAFF.

A note on this clonotype: A much larger clone sits a single nucleotide away, making a read error possible. J is TRBJ2-1 and V is TRBV29-1; D gene ambiguous. Germline assignment: CDR1 SQVTM and CDR2 ANQGSEA. The CDR3 loop spans 11 amino acids. CDR3 amino acids: CSAPAFDEQSF. CDR3 nucleotide sequence: TGCAGCGCCCCCGCGTTCGATGAGCAGTCCTTC.

This clonotype was detected many times. This sequence joins TRBV27 and TRBJ2-1; 8 positions match TRBD2. This CDR3 region has 11 residues. The germline V gene has CDR1 MNHEY and CDR2 SMNVEV (reference sequence). CDR3 nucleotides: TGTGCGAGCGGGAGTTACAATGAGCAGTTCTTC. Translated, it gives CASGSYNEQFF.

This clonotype was seen a single time. J is TRBJ1-5 and V is TRBV25-1; D not certain. This CDR3 has 14 residues. Germline CDR1 reads MGHDK; CDR2 reads SYGVNS. Trimming stripped 4 bases from V and 0 bases from J, with 7 bases between. The CDR3 reads CASSAGRSNQPQHF. The CDR3 region has the DNA TGTGCCAGCAGTGCGGGTCGTAGCAATCAGCCCCAGCATTTT.

In its sample, this clonotype was seen many times. This chain connects TRBV20-1 to TRBJ2-5; TRBD1 agrees at 8 bases. Germline trimming cut 0 bases from V and 9 bases from J; bases unmatched to any gene: 15. CDR3 length equals 16 residues. Germline-derived CDR1 and CDR2 are DFQATT and SNEGSKA (reference sequence). The CDR3 region has the DNA TGCAGTGCTAGAGACCCTTGGACAGGGCCGGAGGGGGCCCAGTACTTC. Amino acid sequence: CSARDPWTGPEGAQYF.

Remarks on this clonotype: A much larger clone sits a single nucleotide away, making a read error possible. The rearrangement joins TRBV20-1 to TRBJ1-3; no definite D call. This CDR3 comprises 16 residues. In germline, CDR1 is DFQATT, CDR2 SNEGSKA (reference sequence). CDR3 protein: CSASGPLGVFGNAIYF. As DNA, the CDR3 is TGCAGTGCTAGCGGTCCTCTTGGGGTTTTTGGAAACGCCATATATTTT.

This clonotype was seen many times. This chain joins TRBV7-9 and TRBJ2-3, with 14 bases matching TRBD2. Germline CDR1 and CDR2: SEHNR and FQNEAQ (reference sequence). V shed 5 bases and J 2 bases; nucleotides not matched to a gene: 6. CDR3 length: 17 residues. The CDR3 DNA reads as TGTGCCAGCAGCAGACTAGCGGGAGGGCCAATCACAGATACGCAGTATTTT. Its protein is CASSRLAGGPITDTQYF. Variable domain in full (rest from reference TRBV7-9 and TRBJ2-3): DTGVSQNPRHKITKRGQNVTFRCDPISEHNRLYWYRQTLGQGPEFLTYFQNEAQLEKSRLLSDRFSAERPKGSFSTLEIQRTEQGDSAMYLCASSRLAGGPITDTQYFGPGTRLTVL.

The chain links TRBV6-2 or TRBV6-3 to TRBJ2-1; D could derive from TRBD1 or TRBD2 (5 bases each). CDR1 and CDR2 from the germline V gene are MNHEY and SVGEGT. There are 15 residues in the CDR3. The ends were cut back, 8 bases at V and 0 bases at J, with 14 bases in the middle. CDR3 bases: TGTGCCAGCTCAAACGATGGGGGCTCCTACAATGAGCAGTTCTTC. This translates into CASSNDGGSYNEQFF.